This is a list of T cell receptor beta chains from one sample in a study of CD8 T cells in ankylosing spondylitis. TCRdb fed the 5' RACE reads into MiXCR, producing one record per CDR3 protein. The sample lists 350,000 or so distinct CDR3 sequences, around a tenth occurring once. The sequencing sample was made of blood, either unsorted or a sorted T cell fraction (not recorded which). Source of these receptors: a female donor with ankylosing spondylitis or in good health (not recorded which). The CDR3 runs from the conserved cysteine through the conserved F or W.

>TRBV7-2|TRBJ2-1
CASSLYGLAGFNEQFF
>TRBV28|TRBJ2-3
CASSSEFAGRNTDTQYF
>TRBV5-5|TRBJ2-7
CASSRRGANEQYF
>TRBV7-3|TRBJ2-1
CASSLNPGLGNNEQFF
>TRBV6-1|TRBJ1-5
CASSEAPGGPRPQHF
>TRBV27|TRBJ2-1
CASSPGTINNEQFF
>TRBV9|TRBJ1-4
CASSVGRQGMNEKLFF
>TRBV7-6|TRBJ2-2
CASSLGTGTGELFF
>TRBV2|TRBJ1-2
CASTMDSYGYTF
>TRBV27|TRBJ2-5
CASRDFDREETQYF
>TRBV9|TRBJ2-7
CASSAGGTTAGEQYF
>TRBV27|TRBJ2-2
CASSQRGVPNTGELFF
>TRBV14|TRBJ2-7
CASSQGLAQYF
>TRBV20-1|TRBJ2-5
CSARMGVADLSYQETQYF
>TRBV20-1|TRBJ1-5
CSATGTTNQPQHF
>TRBV28|TRBJ2-5
CASSTPDRKETQYF
>TRBV4-2|TRBJ2-1
CASSQDRASYNEQFF
>TRBV5-1|TRBJ1-2
CASSPTPPGEFTF
>TRBV12-3/TRBV12-4|TRBJ1-6
CASTLTGGAKALHF
>TRBV27|TRBJ2-1
CASSSRTVSYNEQFF
>TRBV20-1|TRBJ1-5
CSAGGQGQPNQPQHF
>TRBV5-1|TRBJ2-3
CASSLGPWGTTDTQYF
>TRBV5-5|TRBJ2-1
CASSSLIRGEQFF
>TRBV12-3/TRBV12-4|TRBJ1-2
CASSGGDGYTF
>TRBV6-1|TRBJ1-5
CASRINRDTYQPQHF
>TRBV29-1|TRBJ1-2
CSVAGVDYGYTF
>TRBV7-3|TRBJ1-1
CASSSAGRDTEAFF
>TRBV27|TRBJ2-7
CASSFTLPRQGAANYEQYF
>TRBV14|TRBJ1-4
CASSHREATNEKLFF
>TRBV7-9|TRBJ2-3
CASRSRPVYTDTQYF
>TRBV5-5|TRBJ1-6
CASSLGDRVVNSPLHF
>TRBV6-5|TRBJ2-7
CASQSFGEQYF
>TRBV4-3|TRBJ2-1
CASSQDAREWGREQFF
>TRBV20-1|TRBJ2-5
CSALELARRQETQYF
>TRBV6-5|TRBJ1-1
CASSYSRNSGGAFF
>TRBV3-1|TRBJ2-1
CASSQVKAEQFF
>TRBV4-3|TRBJ1-5
CACSQESRVGQPQHF
>TRBV13|TRBJ1-1
CASRRTKENTEAFF
>TRBV12-3/TRBV12-4|TRBJ2-7
CASNDRVGGYF
>TRBV20-1|TRBJ2-7
CSASGRVDEQYF
>TRBV7-8|TRBJ1-6
CASSSLMSSYNSPLHF